This is a list of T cell receptor beta chains from one sample in a study of spatial heterogeneity in lung cancer. MiXCR, applied by TCRdb to the 5' RACE reads, yields one record per CDR3 protein. The sample gives under 150,000 distinct CDR3 sequences, 10% to 12% of which show up once; 20% to 25% is in the top ten. Sequenced material: PBMCs, taken at follow-up. The receptors stem from a female donor with early-stage non-small cell lung cancer. The CDR3 runs from the conserved cysteine through the conserved F or W. The D gene is left open where the match is weak. Expanded clones are given a class, and other clones once, few, many or no size at all.

D gene | J gene | clone size | V gene | CDR3 DNA | CDR3 protein
- | TRBJ1-3 | many | TRBV6-1 | TGTGCCAGCAGTGAAGCCCCGACAGGACTCTCTGGAAACACCATATATTTT | CASSEAPTGLSGNTIYF
- | TRBJ1-1 | few | TRBV5-5 | TGTGCCAGCAGCCTAGGACTGCCAGCCACTAGCACTAAGAACACTGAAGCTTTCTTT | CASSLGLPATSTKNTEAFF
TRBD1 | TRBJ1-5 | many | TRBV20-1 | TGCAGTGCTAGCAAACAGGGGGCCCATAGCAATCAGCCCCAGCATTTT | CSASKQGAHSNQPQHF
- | TRBJ2-1 | - | TRBV6-2/TRBV6-3 | TGTGCCACCCTCTTACACGGTGGAGGTAACAATGAGCAGTTCTTC | CATLLHGGGNNEQFF
- | TRBJ2-7 | - | TRBV5-6 | TGTGCCAGCAGCTTGGTTGGTAGCTCGGAGCAGTACTTC | CASSLVGSSEQYF
TRBD1 | TRBJ1-1 | - | TRBV30 | TGTGCCTGGAGTGTACTGTTGACAGGGGGCACTGAAGCTTTCTTT | CAWSVLLTGGTEAFF
TRBD2 | TRBJ2-2 | many | TRBV7-2 | TGTGCCAGCAGCCCAAGGGCGGGGGTGAACACCGGGGAGCTGTTTTTT | CASSPRAGVNTGELFF
- | TRBJ2-1 | - | TRBV14 | TGTGCCAGCAGCCAGTTCGCAGGGCTAAACAATGAGCAGTTCTTC | CASSQFAGLNNEQFF
- | TRBJ2-5 | - | TRBV29-1 | TGCAGCGTTGCAGGGGTACAAGAGACCCAGTACTTC | CSVAGVQETQYF
- | TRBJ1-1 | many | TRBV7-9 | TGTGCCAGCGGGGGACGGTCGGAGACTGAAGCTTTCTTT | CASGGRSETEAFF
- | TRBJ1-2 | - | TRBV24-1 | TGTGCCACCAGTGACTCCTATGGCTACACCTTC | CATSDSYGYTF
- | TRBJ1-3 | many | TRBV15 | TGTGCCACCAGCGTGAAGGCCTCTGGAAACACCATATATTTT | CATSVKASGNTIYF
TRBD1 | TRBJ1-5 | - | TRBV24-1 | TGTGCCACCAGTGATACAGGGGCGGTAAGCAATCAGCCCCAGCATTTT | CATSDTGAVSNQPQHF
- | TRBJ2-3 | - | TRBV20-1 | TGCAGTGCTAGAGATAGTGAGAACCGAGCAGATACGCAGTATTTT | CSARDSENRADTQYF
- | TRBJ1-1 | few | TRBV6-5 | TGTGCCAGCAGTTACGTACCCTCAGGGGCCCGCGGCACTGAAGCTTTCTTT | CASSYVPSGARGTEAFF
- | TRBJ2-3 | few | TRBV27 | TGTGCCAGCAGTTTATATTCGCCTCTCACAGATACGCAGTATTTT | CASSLYSPLTDTQYF
- | TRBJ2-5 | many | TRBV3-1 | TGTGCCAGCAGCCAAGATCGGGTCACCCAGTACTTC | CASSQDRVTQYF
- | TRBJ2-2 | - | TRBV14 | TGTGCCAGCAGCCGAGACTTGAACACCGGGGAGCTGTTTTTT | CASSRDLNTGELFF
TRBD2 | TRBJ2-1 | few | TRBV24-1 | TGTGCCACCAGTGATACGGGACTAGCGGGAGCGCGGGCATACAATGAGCAGTTCTTC | CATSDTGLAGARAYNEQFF
- | TRBJ2-3 | many | TRBV21-1 | TGTGCCAGCAGCAAAGACTGGAGGGGTGGAGATACGCAGTATTTT | CASSKDWRGGDTQYF
- | TRBJ1-5 | few | TRBV5-5 | TGTGCCAGCAGTCTTAGGGGGAATGATCAGCCCCAGCATTTT | CASSLRGNDQPQHF
TRBD2 | TRBJ2-3 | few | TRBV5-1 | TGCGCCAGCAGCTTCCTCGAGCGGGACACAGATACGCAGTATTTT | CASSFLERDTDTQYF
- | TRBJ1-2 | many | TRBV28 | TGTGCCAGCAGCTACCCTCCGGGACAATATGGCTACACCTTC | CASSYPPGQYGYTF
- | TRBJ2-7 | - | TRBV14 | TGTGCCAGCAGCCTTTACGGGACTCTCACCTACGAGCAGTACTTC | CASSLYGTLTYEQYF
- | TRBJ1-2 | many | TRBV28 | TGTGCCAGCAGTTTAAGCGGGGAAGGGGATTATGGCTACACCTTC | CASSLSGEGDYGYTF
TRBD2 | TRBJ2-7 | many | TRBV10-2 | TGCGCCAGCAGTGAGTCGACGGCGGGGGGCATAAACGAGCAGTACTTC | CASSESTAGGINEQYF
- | TRBJ2-3 | - | TRBV6-2/TRBV6-3 | TGTGCCAGCAGCGGGACGACAGATACGCAGTATTTT | CASSGTTDTQYF
TRBD1 | TRBJ1-6 | many | TRBV28 | TGTGCCAGCAGTATCCGGGACAGGGTGAGACCCCTCCACTTT | CASSIRDRVRPLHF